Following are 18 T cell receptor beta chains from one sample sequenced in a study of blood T cell repertoires in COVID-19. Libraries were prepared by immunoSEQ multiplex PCR; TCRdb keeps only in-frame clonotypes and omits some of them. The profile shows under 75,000 clones, around 85% of them singletons. The sample comprised peripheral blood. Every receptor here comes from an older woman with acute or convalescent COVID-19.

The chain couples TRBV5-1 to TRBJ2-5; 8 positions agree with TRBD2. V lost 0 bases and J lost 5; bases outside the gene matches: 6. CDR1 SGHRS and CDR2 YFSETQ come from the germline V gene. This CDR3 spans 15 amino acids. CDR3 loop: CASSLDPGGRETQYF. CDR3 nucleotide sequence: TGCGCCAGCAGCTTGGATCCGGGGGGGCGGGAGACCCAGTACTTC.

The chain employs TRBV18 and TRBJ2-1; 13 nucleotides align to TRBD2. This CDR3 has 14 residues. CDR1 is KGHSH and CDR2 is LQKENI in the germline V gene. The V gene end was trimmed by 6 bases and the J gene end by 8 bases; junction bases not matched to a gene: 4. In nucleotides, the CDR3 is TGTGCCAGCTCGCGGACTAGCGGGGGTGATGAGCAGTTCTTC. Amino acids: CASSRTSGGDEQFF.

The genes are TRBV2 and TRBJ2-3; D gene ambiguous. The V and J ends lost 4 bases and 6 bases respectively, with 8 bases between them. The CDR3 sequence is 12 residues long. Germline values: CDR1 SNHLY, CDR2 FYNNEI. The CDR3, as DNA: TGTGCCAGCAGTGTTGAGGTCGATACGCAGTATTTT. Translation gives CASSVEVDTQYF.

The chain recombines TRBV30 with TRBJ1-2; D remains unclear. Looked up from germline, CDR1 is GTSNPN and CDR2 is SVGIG (reference sequence). Trimming stripped 2 bases from V and 8 bases from J, with 9 bases between. The CDR3 has 11 residues. DNA of the CDR3: TGTGCCTGGAGTATTGCGATGGGCTACACCTTC. Translated: CAWSIAMGYTF.

The gene calls are TRBV5-1 and TRBJ2-7; D is undetermined. There are 14 residues in the CDR3. Germline V CDR1 and CDR2: SGHRS, YFSETQ. V lost 2 bases to trimming and J lost 1 base, with 10 bases between them. The CDR3 coding sequence is TGCGCCAGCAGCTTAGGCAGGCATTCCTACGAGCAGTACTTC. It translates to CASSLGRHSYEQYF.

This chain uses TRBV10-3 with TRBJ2-4, with a weak D call TRBD2 (7 bases). CDR3 size: 14 residues. CDR1 ENHRY and CDR2 SYGVKD come from the germline V gene. V gave up 0 bases and J gave up 8 bases, with 11 bases separating them. CDR3 bases: TGTGCCATCAGTGAGTCGGGGGGGGCTGACATTCAGTACTTC. Protein: CAISESGGADIQYF.

The chain combines TRBV11-2 with TRBJ2-1; 12 bases are a match to TRBD2. Per the germline V gene, CDR1 is SGHAT and CDR2 is FQNNGV. The CDR3 has 16 residues. With V trimmed by 5 bases and J by 4 bases, 6 bases remained unmatched. The CDR3 sequence is CASSRVTSGGYNEQFF. The DNA for the CDR3 is TGTGCCAGCAGCAGAGTGACTAGCGGGGGATACAATGAGCAGTTCTTC.

This clone was observed once. This chain connects TRBV18 to TRBJ2-7, with 7 bases lining up with TRBD1. This CDR3 is built from 13 residues. Germline V gene lookup returns CDR1 KGHSH and CDR2 LQKENI. The ends lost 2 bases at V and 7 bases at J; junction bases unmatched: 5. CDR3 sequence: CASSPTTGEEQYF. For the CDR3, the DNA is TGTGCCAGCTCACCAACCACAGGGGAAGAGCAGTACTTC.

The chain recombines TRBV28 with TRBJ2-1, with 13 bases matching TRBD2. V lost 5 bases, J lost 2 bases, and 6 bases stayed unmatched. Germline values: CDR1 MDHEN, CDR2 SYDVKM. The CDR3 length is 17 residues. CDR3 DNA: TGTGCCAGCAGTGGGGGACTAGCGGGGAGAGCCTACAATGAGCAGTTCTTC. It translates to CASSGGLAGRAYNEQFF. Full variable domain (missing parts from reference TRBV28 and TRBJ2-1): DVKVTQSSRYLVKRTGEKVFLECVQDMDHENMFWYRQDPGLGLRLIYFSYDVKMKEKGDIPEGYSVSREKKERFSLILESASTNQTSMYLCASSGGLAGRAYNEQFFGPGTRLTVL.

The rearrangement joins TRBV6-5 to TRBJ2-5, with D possibly being TRBD1 (6 bases). This CDR3 spans 15 amino acids. CDR1 is MNHEY and CDR2 is SVGAGI in the germline V gene. V was shortened by 6 bases and J by 5 bases, with 19 bases between the two germline ends. The CDR3 sequence: CASSPGWGQTETQYF. DNA of the CDR3: TGTGCCAGCAGCCCCGGTTGGGGACAAACGGAGACCCAGTACTTC.

J is TRBJ2-5 and V is TRBV4-1; 7 nucleotides agree with TRBD2. With V trimmed by 2 bases and J by 1 base, 4 bases remained unmatched. Germline CDR1 reads MGHRA; CDR2 reads YSYEKL. The CDR3 totals 15 residues. CDR3: CASSQQSSGQETQYF. The CDR3 DNA is TGCGCCAGCAGCCAACAGTCTAGCGGCCAAGAGACCCAGTACTTC.

The chain couples TRBV14 to TRBJ1-6; 7 positions agree with TRBD1. Losses at the gene ends were 3 bases for V and 6 bases for J; bases not matched to a gene: 2. CDR1 and CDR2 from the germline V gene are SGHDN and FVKESK. The CDR3 sequence is 14 residues long. The CDR3 DNA follows: TGTGCCAGCAGCCACCGACAGGGTAATTCACCCCTCCACTTT. It is translated as CASSHRQGNSPLHF.

The V and J genes are TRBV5-3 and TRBJ2-7; 11 positions match TRBD1. TRBV5-3 is an ORF, and what it does is uncertain. This CDR3 is built from 14 residues. J lost 6 bases, V lost 2 bases, and 4 bases had no gene match. The CDR3 reads CARSFWDRGAEQYF. As DNA, the CDR3 is TGTGCCAGAAGCTTTTGGGACAGGGGGGCCGAGCAGTACTTC.

This chain joins TRBV4-2 and TRBJ2-7, with D possibly TRBD2 on 6 matching bases. The germline V gene has CDR1 LGHNA and CDR2 YNFKEQ. V shed 4 bases and J shed 0 bases, with 10 bases lying between them. The CDR3 contains 14 residues. The CDR3 DNA sequence: TGTGCCAGCAGCCGGGGCGGGGTCTCCTACGAGCAGTACTTC. It encodes CASSRGGVSYEQYF.

This sequence joins TRBV9 and TRBJ2-3; 12 positions agree with TRBD2. This CDR3 contains 17 residues. Germline-derived CDR1 and CDR2 are SGDLS and YYNGEE. J was trimmed by 5 bases and V by 2 bases; bases with no gene match: 9. For the CDR3, the DNA is TGTGCCAGCAGCGTTCGTGGACTAGCGGGGAGAAGAGATACGCAGTATTTT. As protein: CASSVRGLAGRRDTQYF.

This clone occurred a few times. The CDR3 here is CAWSASAGKNEKLFF. In DNA, the CDR3 is TGTGCCTGGAGCGCGTCGGCAGGGAAAAATGAAAAACTGTTTTTT. The chain links TRBV30 to TRBJ1-4, with D perhaps matching TRBD1 (5 bases). This CDR3 has 15 amino acids. Trimming left V 3 bases short and J 5 bases short, with 16 bases between. Germline-derived CDR1 and CDR2 are GTSNPN and SVGIG (reference sequence).

This clone has only a few counts. The V gene is TRBV18, the J gene TRBJ1-4; 8 bases are shared with TRBD1. V was pared by 4 bases and J by 6 bases, with 7 bases of the junction left unmatched. This CDR3 comprises 15 residues. Germline lookup yields CDR1 KGHSH and CDR2 LQKENI. In DNA, the CDR3 is TGTGCCAGCTCACTCGAGGACAGGGCGGATGAAAAACTGTTTTTT. Translated, it gives CASSLEDRADEKLFF.

The chain links TRBV11-2 to TRBJ2-1; D perhaps matches TRBD2 (5 bases). V was trimmed by 11 bases and J by 9 bases, leaving 14 bases between them. Germline V gene sequence: CDR1 SGHAT, CDR2 FQNNGV. This CDR3 contains 11 residues. In nucleotides, the CDR3 is TGTGCCTCTTCTCTCGGGGTTGAGCAGTTCTTC. Translating gives CASSLGVEQFF.